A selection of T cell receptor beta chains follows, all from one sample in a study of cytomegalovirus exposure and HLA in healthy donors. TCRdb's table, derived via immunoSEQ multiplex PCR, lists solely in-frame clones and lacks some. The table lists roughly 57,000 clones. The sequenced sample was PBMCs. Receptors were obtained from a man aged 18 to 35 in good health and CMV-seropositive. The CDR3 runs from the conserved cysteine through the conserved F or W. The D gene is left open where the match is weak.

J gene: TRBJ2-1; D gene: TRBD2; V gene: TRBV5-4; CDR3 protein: CASSSGLAGNEQFF; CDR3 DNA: TGTGCCAGCAGCTCGGGACTAGCGGGAAATGAGCAGTTCTTC
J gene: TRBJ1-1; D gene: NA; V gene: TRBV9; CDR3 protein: CASSVAQVNTEAFF; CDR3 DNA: TGTGCCAGCAGCGTAGCACAGGTAAACACTGAAGCTTTCTTT
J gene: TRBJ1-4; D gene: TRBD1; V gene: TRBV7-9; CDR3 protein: CASSIGTGASNEKLFF; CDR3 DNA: TGTGCCAGCAGCATAGGGACAGGGGCTTCTAATGAAAAACTGTTTTTT
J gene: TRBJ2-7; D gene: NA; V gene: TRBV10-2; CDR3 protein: CASKDRLTYEQYF; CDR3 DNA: TGCGCCAGCAAAGACAGGCTTACCTACGAGCAGTACTTC
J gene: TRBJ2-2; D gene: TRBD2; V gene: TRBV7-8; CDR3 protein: CASSVTRTSGSRNTGELFF; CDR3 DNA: TGTGCCAGCAGCGTAACTAGGACTAGCGGGAGTAGGAACACCGGGGAGCTGTTTTTT
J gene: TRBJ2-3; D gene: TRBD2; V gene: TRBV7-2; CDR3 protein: CASTPGGGSTDTQYF; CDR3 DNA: TGTGCCAGCACCCCAGGCGGGGGTAGCACAGATACGCAGTATTTT
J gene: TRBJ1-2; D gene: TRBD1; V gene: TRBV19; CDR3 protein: CATTGQGVGYTF; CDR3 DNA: TGTGCCACCACAGGACAGGGGGTTGGCTACACCTTC
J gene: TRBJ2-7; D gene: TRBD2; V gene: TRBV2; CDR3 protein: CASTSGPLGGNEQYF; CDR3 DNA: TGTGCCAGCACCTCGGGACCGCTGGGAGGGAACGAGCAGTACTTC
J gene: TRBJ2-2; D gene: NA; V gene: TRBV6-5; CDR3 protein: CASSPLSNTGELFF; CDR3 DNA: TGTGCCAGCAGTCCCCTTTCGAACACCGGGGAGCTGTTTTTT
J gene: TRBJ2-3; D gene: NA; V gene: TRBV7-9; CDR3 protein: CASSGDIPSTDTQYF; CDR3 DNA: TGTGCCAGCAGCGGTGACATTCCTAGCACAGATACGCAGTATTTT
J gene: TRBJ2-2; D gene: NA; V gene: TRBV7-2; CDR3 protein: CASSLVRAGELFF; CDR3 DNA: TGTGCCAGCAGCTTAGTCCGCGCCGGGGAGCTGTTTTTT
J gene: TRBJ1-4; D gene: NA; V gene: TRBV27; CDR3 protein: CASSYDRFRVGEKLFF; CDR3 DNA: TGTGCCAGCAGCTACGACAGGTTTCGGGTGGGGGAAAAACTGTTTTTT
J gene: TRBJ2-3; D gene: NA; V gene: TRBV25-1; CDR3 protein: CASSDSPRLEHTQYF; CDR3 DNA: TGTGCCAGCAGTGATTCCCCTAGACTTGAGCATACGCAGTATTTT
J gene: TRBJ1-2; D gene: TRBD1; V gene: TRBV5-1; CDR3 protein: CASSLGQGKSNYGYTF; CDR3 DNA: TGCGCCAGCAGCTTGGGACAGGGTAAATCTAACTATGGCTACACCTTC
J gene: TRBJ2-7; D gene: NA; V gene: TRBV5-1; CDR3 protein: CASSSGIAPYEQYF; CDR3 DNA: TGCGCCAGCAGCTCCGGGATCGCCCCCTACGAGCAGTACTTC
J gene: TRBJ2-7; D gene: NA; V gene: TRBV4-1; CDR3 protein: CASSKGAEGTSTYEQYF; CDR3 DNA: TGCGCCAGCAGCAAGGGAGCAGAGGGCACTTCCACCTACGAGCAGTACTTC
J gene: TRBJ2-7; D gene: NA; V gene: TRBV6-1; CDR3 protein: CASSEVGGRAYEQYF; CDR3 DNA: TGTGCCAGCAGTGAAGTAGGGGGGAGGGCCTACGAGCAGTACTTC
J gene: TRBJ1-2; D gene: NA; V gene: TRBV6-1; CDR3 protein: CASTPSVYGYTF; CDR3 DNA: TGTGCCAGCACCCCCTCGGTCTATGGCTACACCTTC
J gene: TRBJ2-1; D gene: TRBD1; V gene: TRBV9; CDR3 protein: CASSPPGQALNEQFF; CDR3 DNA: TGTGCCAGCAGCCCTCCGGGACAGGCACTTAATGAGCAGTTCTTC
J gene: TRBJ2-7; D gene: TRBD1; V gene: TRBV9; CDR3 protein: CASSPDRGYEQYF; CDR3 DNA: TGTGCCAGCAGCCCGGACAGGGGCTACGAGCAGTACTTC
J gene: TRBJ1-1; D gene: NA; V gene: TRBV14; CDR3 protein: CASSQGGWTEAFF; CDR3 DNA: TGTGCCAGCAGCCAAGGGGGCTGGACTGAAGCTTTCTTT
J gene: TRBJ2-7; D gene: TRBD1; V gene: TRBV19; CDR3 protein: CASSFPGGKEQYF; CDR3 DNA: TGTGCCAGTAGTTTTCCAGGGGGTAAGGAGCAGTACTTC
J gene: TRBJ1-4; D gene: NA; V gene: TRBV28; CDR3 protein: CASRALARGLFF; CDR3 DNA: TGTGCCAGCAGGGCCCTCGCAAGAGGACTGTTTTTT
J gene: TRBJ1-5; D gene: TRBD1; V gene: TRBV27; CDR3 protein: CASSWDSAGRQPQHF; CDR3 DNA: TGTGCCAGCAGTTGGGACAGCGCAGGGAGGCAGCCCCAGCATTTT
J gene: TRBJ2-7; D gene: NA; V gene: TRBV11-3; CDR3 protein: CASSLGESYEQYF; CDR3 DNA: TGTGCCAGCAGCTTAGGTGAGTCCTACGAGCAGTACTTC
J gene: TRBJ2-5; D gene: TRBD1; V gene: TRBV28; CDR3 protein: CASADREETQYF; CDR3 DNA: TGTGCCAGCGCCGACAGGGAAGAGACCCAGTACTTC
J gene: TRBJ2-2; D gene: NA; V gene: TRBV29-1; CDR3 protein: CSVDKLMEGTPGELFF; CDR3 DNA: TGCAGCGTTGATAAACTCATGGAGGGAACCCCCGGGGAGCTGTTTTTT
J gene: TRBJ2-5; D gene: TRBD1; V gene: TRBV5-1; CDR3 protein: CASSTDRVPKTQYF; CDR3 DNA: TGCGCCAGCAGCACCGACAGGGTCCCAAAGACCCAGTACTTC
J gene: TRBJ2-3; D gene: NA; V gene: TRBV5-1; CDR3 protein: CASSIDRTVTDTQYF; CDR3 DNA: TGCGCCAGCAGCATTGACAGAACCGTCACAGATACGCAGTATTTT
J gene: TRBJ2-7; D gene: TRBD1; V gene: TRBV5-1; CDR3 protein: CASSFGTDGQGEQYF; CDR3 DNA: TGCGCCAGCAGCTTCGGGACAGATGGGCAGGGTGAGCAGTACTTC